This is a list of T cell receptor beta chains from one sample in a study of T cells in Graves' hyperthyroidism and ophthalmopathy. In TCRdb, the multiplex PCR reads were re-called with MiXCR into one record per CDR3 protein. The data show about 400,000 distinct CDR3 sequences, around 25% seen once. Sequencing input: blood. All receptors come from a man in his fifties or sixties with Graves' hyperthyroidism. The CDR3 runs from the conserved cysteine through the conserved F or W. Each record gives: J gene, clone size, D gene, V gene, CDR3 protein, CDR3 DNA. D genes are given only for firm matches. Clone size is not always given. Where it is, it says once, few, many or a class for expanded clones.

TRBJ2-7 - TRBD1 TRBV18 CASSPNSDRAYEQYF TGTGCCAGCTCACCGAACTCGGACAGGGCCTACGAGCAGTACTTC
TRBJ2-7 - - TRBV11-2 CASSLSTGTEQYF TGTGCCAGCAGCTTATCAACGGGTACCGAGCAGTACTTC
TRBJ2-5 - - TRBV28 CAGSSKETQYF TGTGCCGGCAGTTCCAAAGAGACCCAGTACTTC
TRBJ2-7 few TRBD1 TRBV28 CASRGQGSHEQYF TGTGCCAGCAGGGGACAGGGTTCGCATGAGCAGTACTTC
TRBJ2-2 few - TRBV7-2 CASSLRAKRTGELFF TGTGCCAGCAGCTTAAGGGCTAAGCGCACCGGGGAGCTGTTTTTT
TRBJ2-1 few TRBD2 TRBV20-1 CSARDRLAGKGGEQFF TGCAGTGCTAGAGATCGCCTAGCGGGTAAGGGGGGTGAGCAGTTCTTC
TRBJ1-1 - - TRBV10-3 CAIQGVLNTEAFF TGTGCCATCCAAGGGGTATTGAACACTGAAGCTTTCTTT
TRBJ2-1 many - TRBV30 CAWSVSSANEQFF TGTGCCTGGAGTGTATCTAGCGCCAATGAGCAGTTCTTC
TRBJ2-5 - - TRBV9 CASSVGFEETQYF TGTGCCAGCAGCGTAGGTTTCGAAGAGACCCAGTACTTC
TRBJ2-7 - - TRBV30 CAWSPGSPYEQYF TGTGCCTGGAGTCCTGGGAGTCCCTACGAGCAGTACTTC
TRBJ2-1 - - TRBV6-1 CANSFGNEQFF TGTGCCAACAGCTTCGGCAATGAGCAGTTCTTC
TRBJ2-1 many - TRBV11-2 CASSPGAGSSYNEQFF TGTGCCAGCAGCCCTGGGGCGGGCAGCTCCTACAATGAGCAGTTCTTC
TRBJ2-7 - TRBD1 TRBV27 CASSLGMRGHEQYF TGTGCCAGCAGTTTAGGCATGAGGGGGCACGAGCAGTACTTC
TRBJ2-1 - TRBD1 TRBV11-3 CASSQTGTDTYKQFF TGTGCCAGCAGCCAGACCGGGACAGACACCTATAAGCAGTTCTTC
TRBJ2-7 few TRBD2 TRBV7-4 CASSLGQIGLAGSSYEQYF TGTGCCAGCAGCTTAGGTCAAATTGGACTAGCGGGAAGCTCCTACGAGCAGTACTTC
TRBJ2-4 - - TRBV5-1 CASSSGTSTWGIQYF TGTGCCAGCAGCTCCGGGACCTCGACGTGGGGCATTCAGTACTTC
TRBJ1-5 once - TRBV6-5 CASSYGPGGNQPQHF TGTGCCAGCAGTTACGGACCTGGTGGCAATCAGCCCCAGCATTTT
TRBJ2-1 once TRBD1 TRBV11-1 CASSPGDRNEQFF TGTGCCAGCAGCCCCGGGGACAGGAATGAGCAGTTCTTC
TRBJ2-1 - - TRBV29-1 CSVERGSGNEQFF TGCAGCGTTGAGAGGGGTTCCGGGAATGAGCAGTTCTTC
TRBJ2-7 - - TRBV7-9 CASSSTAYEQYF TGTGCCAGCAGCTCGACAGCCTACGAGCAGTACTTC
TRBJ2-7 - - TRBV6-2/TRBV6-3 CASSYWEVVRQYF TGTGCCAGCAGTTACTGGGAAGTAGTTAGGCAGTACTTC
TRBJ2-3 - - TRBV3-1 CASTQGGSIRRDTQYF TGTGCCAGCACCCAAGGAGGGTCGATACGGAGAGATACGCAGTATTTT